The source of this T cell receptor beta chain is a study of regulatory T cells in long-lasting Graves disease. Combining iRepertoire HTBI primers with Arm-PCR of CDR3 regions, the authors built TCR beta libraries. From the multiplex PCR reads, TCRdb called clonotypes with MiXCR, one entry per CDR3 protein. This sample has around 400,000 distinct CDR3 sequences, with approximately 15% found just once. General observations from the study: Repertoires from persistent disease leaned toward TRBV28, TRBJ1-2 and TRBJ2-5.

Germline V gene sequence: CDR1 SQVTM, CDR2 ANQGSEA. The CDR3 covers 9 residues. Trimming removed 6 bases from V and 6 bases from J, with 5 bases in between. Time point meaning: newly diagnosed GD, antithyroid drugs for less than 3 months. Extracted PBMC RNA gave rise to the TCR library. This clonotype was seen ten or more times. Its antigen remains unidentified. These data also featured in a second study, about T cells in Graves' hyperthyroidism and ophthalmopathy.

The receptor's source is a woman aged 35 to 49 with Graves disease. The chain is built from TRBV29-1 and TRBJ1-2; D is unclear. The sequences come from peripheral blood mononuclear cells (PBMCs), collected at new diagnosis, from a patient treated with antithyroid drugs. The CDR3 coding sequence is TGCAGCGTCAGTAATGGCTACACCTTC. This sequence encodes CSVSNGYTF.